The 9 T cell receptor beta chains presented below share a single source sample, sequenced in a study of blood T cell repertoires in COVID-19. Measured with immunoSEQ multiplex PCR; TCRdb has only the in-frame clones, and not every one. The table records 57,000 or so clones, about 81% of them present only once. The source material was peripheral blood. These receptor sequences come from a man in his 70s with active COVID-19.

The genes are TRBV11-2 and TRBJ1-2, with 7 bases lining up with TRBD1. Germline CDR1 reads SGHAT; CDR2 reads FQNNGV. The CDR3 consists of 16 residues. Unmatched junction bases numbered 11, after V lost 5 bases and J lost 2 bases. CDR3 protein: CASSLGAGGGNYGYTF. The CDR3 DNA reads TGTGCCAGCAGCCTTGGCGCCGGAGGGGGCAACTATGGCTACACCTTC.

The chain employs TRBV28 and TRBJ2-4; TRBD1 aligns across 9 bases. V gave up 4 bases and J gave up 4 bases; unmatched junction bases: 2. The CDR3 is 14 amino acids. Germline values: CDR1 MDHEN, CDR2 SYDVKM. Written as DNA, the CDR3 is TGTGCCAGCAGTTCGACAGGGGGGAAAAACATTCAGTACTTC. Translating it yields CASSSTGGKNIQYF.

CDR3 coding DNA: TGTGCCAGCAGCCCCTCCCCTCTCGAGCAGTACTTC. It translates to CASSPSPLEQYF. The rearrangement links TRBV7-9 to TRBJ2-7; unclear D gene. The CDR3 loop spans 12 amino acids. In germline, CDR1 is SEHNR, CDR2 FQNEAQ (reference sequence). The V end was cut by 5 bases, the J end by 6 bases, with 11 bases between.

V is TRBV2 and J is TRBJ1-1; 7 bases agree with TRBD1. The V and J ends lost 5 bases and 1 base, in that order; junction bases with no gene match: 1. Looked up from germline, CDR1 is SNHLY and CDR2 is FYNNEI. The CDR3 spans 13 residues. Here the CDR3 reads CASSRDRNTEAFF. CDR3 nucleotide sequence: TGTGCCAGCAGTCGGGACAGGAACACTGAAGCTTTCTTT.

The chain uses TRBV28 and TRBJ2-7; a possible D gene is TRBD2 (5 bases). CDR1 is MDHEN and CDR2 is SYDVKM in the germline V gene. The V and J ends lost 8 bases and 1 base respectively, with 24 bases between them. The CDR3 covers 17 residues. The CDR3 sequence: CASRPLVPGLGSYEQYF. CDR3 nucleotides: TGTGCCAGCCGGCCGTTGGTGCCTGGACTGGGATCCTACGAGCAGTACTTC.

The rearrangement uses TRBV3-1 (or the pseudogene TRBV3-2) and TRBJ2-3, with D maybe TRBD2 (6 bases). The CDR3 runs 15 residues. Per the germline V gene, CDR1 is LGHDT and CDR2 is YNNKEL (reference sequence). V lost 1 base to trimming and J lost 0 bases, with 8 bases between them. The DNA for the CDR3 is TGTGCCAGCAGCCAAGCCGGGACTAGCACAGATACGCAGTATTTT. It codes for CASSQAGTSTDTQYF.

The V gene is TRBV23-1, the J gene TRBJ1-4; the D is unclear. TRBV23-1 is an ORF for which the function is uncertain. The CDR3 contains 14 residues. V lost 6 bases to trimming and J lost 6 bases, with 14 bases between them. The CDR3 nucleotides read TGCGCCAGCAGCCCTTATCGGGAAGATGAAAAACTGTTTTTT. It specifies CASSPYREDEKLFF.

The V gene is TRBV2, the J gene TRBJ2-1, with a possible D match to TRBD2 (5 bases). Germline CDR1 SNHLY, CDR2 FYNNEI. V lost 6 bases and J 8 bases, leaving 11 bases between the germline ends. The CDR3 covers 12 residues. CDR3 bases: TGTGCCAGCAGGGTACTAGTACATGAGCAGTTCTTC. Residues: CASRVLVHEQFF.

The genes are TRBV5-6 and TRBJ2-7, with 9 nucleotides matching TRBD1. CDR1 and CDR2 (germline): SGHDT, YYEEEE. V shed 0 bases, J shed 2 bases, and the junction held 0 bases outside the gene matches. CDR3 length: 14 residues. This CDR3 is CASSLGTGAYEQYF. In DNA, the CDR3 is TGTGCCAGCAGCTTGGGGACAGGGGCCTACGAGCAGTACTTC.